Below, 16 T cell receptor beta chains from the same sample are listed, as sequenced in a study of T cell responses to AZD1222 COVID-19 vaccine. Sequencing used immunoSEQ multiplex PCR; TCRdb keeps in-frame clones, though not all of them. The sample consists of 90,000 to 100,000 clones, around 90% of them appearing once. This material consisted of peripheral blood, taken on day 0 of AZD1222 vaccination. The receptors here all came from an adult in good health.

The chain combines TRBV4-3 with TRBJ2-2; no definite D call. The V end was cut by 2 bases, the J end by 4 bases, with 2 bases between. This CDR3 contains 12 residues. Germline V gene sequence: CDR1 LGHNA, CDR2 YSLEER. The CDR3 reads CASSQTTGELFF. The CDR3 DNA sequence: TGCGCCAGCAGCCAAACCACCGGGGAGCTGTTTTTT.

The chain has TRBV12-5 and TRBJ2-4; D unclear. V was cut by 3 bases and J by 10 bases, with 10 bases left in between. This CDR3 spans 12 amino acids. Looked up from germline, CDR1 is LGHNT and CDR2 is FRNRAP. The CDR3 sequence: CASGFRLGIQYF. Here the CDR3 DNA reads TGTGCTAGTGGTTTCCGCTTGGGAATTCAGTACTTC. The whole variable domain, remainder taken from reference TRBV12-5 and TRBJ2-4, is DARVTQTPRHKVTEMGQEVTMRCQPILGHNTVFWYRQTMMQGLELLAYFRNRAPLDDSGMPKDRFSAEMPDATLATLKIQPSEPRDSAVYFCASGFRLGIQYFGAGTRLSVL.

This chain uses TRBV2 with TRBJ1-5; D possibly corresponds to TRBD1 (6 bases). Looked up from germline, CDR1 is SNHLY and CDR2 is FYNNEI. This CDR3 region has 15 residues. V was pared by 7 bases and J by 0 bases, with 13 bases between. The CDR3 spells CASTQTGSSNQPQHF. CDR3 sequence (DNA): TGTGCCAGCACCCAGACAGGCAGTAGCAATCAGCCCCAGCATTTT.

The rearrangement links TRBV11-3 to TRBJ1-4; 8 bases line up with TRBD1. Germline V gene lookup returns CDR1 SGHNT and CDR2 YENEEA. The V and J ends lost 4 bases and 10 bases, in that order; junction bases with no gene match: 8. The CDR3 totals 14 residues. The CDR3 loop reads CASSSRTGPGKLFF. CDR3 DNA sequence: TGTGCCAGCAGCTCCCGGACAGGGCCGGGAAAACTGTTTTTT.

The chain couples TRBV10-3 to TRBJ1-1; 9 nucleotides align to TRBD1. V was pared by 7 bases and J by 6 bases, with 9 bases of the junction left unmatched. The length of the CDR3 is 14 residues. Germline lookup yields CDR1 ENHRY and CDR2 SYGVKD. The CDR3: CAITSGTGFAEAFF. In DNA, the CDR3 is TGTGCCATCACCTCCGGGACAGGGTTTGCTGAAGCTTTCTTT.

In this sample, this clone turned up many times. V is TRBV3-1 (or the pseudogene TRBV3-2) and J is TRBJ2-1; possible D gene TRBD1, 7 bases. The CDR3 loop spans 16 amino acids. From germline, CDR1 is LGHDT and CDR2 YNNKEL (reference sequence). Trimming left V 4 bases short and J 9 bases short, with 22 bases between. CDR3 DNA sequence: TGTGCCAGCAGCCTTTTGACAGGGACGGGAGTGCGTGAGCAGTTCTTC. Amino acid sequence: CASSLLTGTGVREQFF.

The rearrangement joins TRBV2 to TRBJ1-5; perhaps TRBD1 as D (6 bases). V was shortened by 6 bases and J by 2 bases, with 11 bases between the two germline ends. The CDR3 loop spans 14 amino acids. From germline, CDR1 is SNHLY and CDR2 FYNNEI. DNA for the CDR3: TGTGCCAGCAGCCTCTCAGGGGGCAATCAGCCCCAGCATTTT. Translating it yields CASSLSGGNQPQHF. Full variable domain (outside the CDR3, taken from reference TRBV2 and TRBJ1-5): EPEVTQTPSHQVTQMGQEVILRCVPISNHLYFYWYRQILGQKVEFLVSFYNNEISEKSEIFDDQFSVERPDGSNFTLKIRSTKLEDSAMYFCASSLSGGNQPQHFGDGTRLSIL.

This clone was seen once. The CDR3 bases are TGTGCCAGCAGTTTCCTTACTAGCGGAAATTACAATGAGCAGTTCTTC. Its translation: CASSFLTSGNYNEQFF. The genes are TRBV27 and TRBJ2-1, with 8 bases aligning to TRBD2. Germline CDR1 is MNHEY and CDR2 is SMNVEV (reference sequence). The CDR3 runs 16 residues. V lost 3 bases, J lost 4 bases, and 8 bases stayed unmatched.

This clone has only a few counts. The rearrangement links TRBV7-9 to TRBJ2-1; the match to TRBD2 covers 10 bases. Germline V gene sequence: CDR1 SEHNR, CDR2 FQNEAQ (reference sequence). Trimming cost V 5 bases and J 4 bases; bases outside gene matches: 5. CDR3 size: 15 residues. The DNA of the CDR3 is TGTGCCAGCAGCGGGGGACTAGCGAGGTACAATGAGCAGTTCTTC. Protein product: CASSGGLARYNEQFF.

The J gene is TRBJ1-5, the V gene TRBV19; 8 nucleotides align to TRBD1. CDR1 is LNHDA, CDR2 SQIVND, per germline (reference sequence). Trimming at V came to 3 bases and at J to 1 base, leaving 5 bases not matched to a gene. The CDR3 length is 16 residues. The CDR3 DNA is TGTGCCAGTAGTATGCGGAGACAGGGGAGCAATCAGCCCCAGCATTTT. Protein: CASSMRRQGSNQPQHF. The whole variable domain, remainder taken from reference TRBV19 and TRBJ1-5, is DGGITQSPKYLFRKEGQNVTLSCEQNLNHDAMYWYRQDPGQGLRLIYYSQIVNDFQKGDIAEGYSVSREKKESFPLTVTSAQKNPTAFYLCASSMRRQGSNQPQHFGDGTRLSIL.

V and J are TRBV5-1 and TRBJ1-1; 7 nucleotides align to TRBD1. Trimming removed 4 bases from V and 1 base from J; junction bases left unmatched: 4. In germline, CDR1 is SGHRS, CDR2 YFSETQ. CDR3 length: 14 residues. The CDR3 sequence is CASSTGQTNTEAFF. The CDR3 region has the DNA TGCGCCAGCAGCACGGGACAGACGAACACTGAAGCTTTCTTT.

The chain combines TRBV2 with TRBJ2-7; perhaps TRBD1 as D (5 bases). The CDR3 totals 12 residues. Looked up from germline, CDR1 is SNHLY and CDR2 is FYNNEI. Deletions cut 3 bases from V and 2 bases from J, with 5 bases between. The CDR3 loop reads CASSEGPYEQYV. CDR3 sequence (DNA): TGTGCCAGCAGTGAGGGGCCCTACGAGCAGTACGTC.

This chain connects TRBV18 to TRBJ2-7; 7 nucleotides align to TRBD1. The CDR3 runs to 15 residues. Looked up from germline, CDR1 is KGHSH and CDR2 is LQKENI. V was clipped by 0 bases and J by 2 bases; unmatched bases: 4. The CDR3 reads CASSPPTGQTYEQYF. The CDR3 nucleotides read TGTGCCAGCTCACCACCGACAGGGCAAACCTACGAGCAGTACTTC.

This sequence joins TRBV5-1 and TRBJ1-6; 8 bases agree with TRBD1. Germline V gives CDR1 SGHRS, CDR2 YFSETQ. CDR3 size: 15 residues. V lost 1 base and J lost 5; bases outside the gene matches: 2. The CDR3 here is CASSLTGGNNSPLHF. The DNA of the CDR3 is TGCGCCAGCAGCTTGACAGGGGGGAATAATTCACCCCTCCACTTT.

The rearrangement links TRBV12-3 or TRBV12-4 to TRBJ1-1; D not certain. CDR3 length: 12 residues. With 2 bases removed from V and 7 bases from J, the gap between germline ends came to 8 bases. The CDR3 loop reads CASSLSQNEAFF. CDR3 sequence (DNA): TGTGCCAGCAGTTTAAGTCAGAATGAAGCTTTCTTT.

J is TRBJ1-1 and V is TRBV12-3 or TRBV12-4, with no clear D. The CDR3 is 12 residues long. Trimming shortened V by 4 bases and J by 4 bases, and 7 bases separated the two germline ends. Here the CDR3 reads CASSSRTTEAFF. DNA for the CDR3: TGTGCCAGCAGTTCCCGGACCACTGAAGCTTTCTTT.